Below, one TCR beta chain is given with its context. Only in-frame clones appear in the TCRdb table, and some are missing; sequencing was by immunoSEQ multiplex PCR. This table holds approximately 280,000 clones, 80% to 90% found once. The source of the sample is a study of blood T cell repertoires in COVID-19. Germline V gene sequence: CDR1 MNHEY, CDR2 SMNVEV (reference sequence). The J segment lost 5 bases and the V segment lost 5 bases, leaving 7 bases of the junction unmatched. The CDR3 runs 14 residues. The rearrangement joins TRBV27 to TRBJ1-2; 8 bases align to TRBD1. Sequenced input: peripheral blood. This clonotype was obtained from a woman aged 70-85 years with acute or convalescent COVID-19. CDR3 coding DNA: TGTGCCAGCAGTCCTACAGGGGGTGGGTATGGCTACACCTTC. Translated: CASSPTGGGYGYTF.